This TCR beta chain was observed in a study of blood T cell repertoires in COVID-19. Whole-study context: Samples came from the United States, Italy and Spain, spanning acute and convalescent COVID-19. T cells, B-cell-depleted T cells, or PBMCs provided the cDNA or gDNA that served as material.

Authors' processing steps: Reference gene primer amplification gave estimated nucleated cell counts. Here immunoSEQ multiplex PCR was the method, and the copy in TCRdb shows in-frame clones only, minus some. Clone size and V and J calls were adopted from that table, with D and trimming inferred from the DNA. There are approximately 360,000 clones in the sample; roughly nine tenths occur only once, and 0.95% to 1.5% lies in the top ten. The V gene's germline CDR1 is SGHRS and CDR2 YFSETQ. V dropped 6 bases and J dropped 1 base, with 14 bases sitting between them. The CDR3 sequence is 15 residues long.

V usage is TRBV5-1 and J usage is TRBJ2-1, with D perhaps TRBD1 (5 bases). The specimen sequenced was peripheral blood. The source is a man aged 35 to 55 with acute or convalescent COVID-19. This CDR3 reads CASTSDSSSYNEQFF. CDR3 DNA: TGCGCCAGCACCTCAGACAGCTCGTCCTACAATGAGCAGTTCTTC.